This TCR beta chain was sequenced during a study of regulatory T cells in long-lasting Graves disease. Study findings and constraints: Rather than thyroid tissue, only peripheral blood underwent study.

The sample holds many counts of this clonotype. Its specificity is unknown. The germline CDR1 and CDR2 sequences are MDHEN and SYDVKM. The CDR3 is 15 residues long. With 7 bases removed from V and 0 bases from J, the gap between germline ends came to 15 bases. Indicated time point: newly diagnosed GD, antithyroid drugs for less than 3 months. The TCR library was prepared using RNA isolated from PBMCs. Arm-PCR with iRepertoire HTBI primers amplified the CDR3 regions for these TCR beta libraries. TCRdb re-called the multiplex PCR reads with MiXCR, one entry per CDR3 protein. The sample shows roughly 420,000 distinct CDR3 sequences, less than 20% of them seen only once.

The chain joins TRBV28 to TRBJ1-1, with D tentatively TRBD1 (6 bases). The specimen was peripheral blood mononuclear cells (PBMCs), collected at new diagnosis, from a patient treated with antithyroid drugs. The sequence derives from a female donor with Graves disease. The DNA for the CDR3 is TGTGCCAGCACCGCCCGGACAGCTTTGAACACTGAAGCTTTCTTT. It specifies CASTARTALNTEAFF.